Only a few counts were recorded for the clone carrying this T cell receptor beta chain. What it binds is not known. One entry per CDR3 protein, called by TCRdb with MiXCR from the 5' RACE reads. The data show about 240,000 distinct CDR3 sequences, roughly a tenth seen once. The J segment lost 6 bases and the V segment lost 3 bases, leaving 13 bases of the junction unmatched. CDR3 length: 16 residues. CDR1 DFQATT and CDR2 SNEGSKA come from the germline V gene (reference sequence). This record comes from a study of T-cell memory formation after mild COVID-19. Findings and limits, study-wide: For contracting clones, CD4+ ones sat mainly in CM and EM, CD8+ in EMRA. Some clones that responded turned up in pre-infection memory, which suggests that cross-reactive memory joined in.

The sequence derives from a young man who had mild COVID-19 (a few samples of this study predate the infection). Cell type and time point are not known. The chain has TRBV20-1 and TRBJ1-4; 7 bases are shared with TRBD1. Specimen: PBMCs or a T cell subset sorted from them (not recorded which). The DNA of the CDR3 is TGCAGTGCTAGGTCCGACAGGGCCGATATTTATGAAAAACTGTTTTTT. This gives the protein CSARSDRADIYEKLFF.